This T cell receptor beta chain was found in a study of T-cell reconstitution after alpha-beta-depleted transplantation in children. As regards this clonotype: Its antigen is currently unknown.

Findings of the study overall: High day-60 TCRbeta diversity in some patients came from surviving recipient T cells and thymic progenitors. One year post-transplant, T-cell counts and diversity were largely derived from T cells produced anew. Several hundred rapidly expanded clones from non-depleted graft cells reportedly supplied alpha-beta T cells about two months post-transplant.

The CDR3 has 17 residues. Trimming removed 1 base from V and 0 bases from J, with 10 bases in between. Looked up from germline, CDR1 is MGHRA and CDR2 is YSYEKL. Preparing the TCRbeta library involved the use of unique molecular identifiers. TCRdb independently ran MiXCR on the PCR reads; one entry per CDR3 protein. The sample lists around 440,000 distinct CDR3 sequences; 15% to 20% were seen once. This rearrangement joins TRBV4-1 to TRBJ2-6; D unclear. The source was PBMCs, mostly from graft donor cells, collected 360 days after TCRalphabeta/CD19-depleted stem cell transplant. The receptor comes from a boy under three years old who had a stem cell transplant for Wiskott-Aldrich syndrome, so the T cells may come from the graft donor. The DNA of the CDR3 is TGCGCCAGCAGCCAAGGTCCACAGCTCTCTGGGGCCAACGTCCTGACTTTC. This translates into CASSQGPQLSGANVLTF.